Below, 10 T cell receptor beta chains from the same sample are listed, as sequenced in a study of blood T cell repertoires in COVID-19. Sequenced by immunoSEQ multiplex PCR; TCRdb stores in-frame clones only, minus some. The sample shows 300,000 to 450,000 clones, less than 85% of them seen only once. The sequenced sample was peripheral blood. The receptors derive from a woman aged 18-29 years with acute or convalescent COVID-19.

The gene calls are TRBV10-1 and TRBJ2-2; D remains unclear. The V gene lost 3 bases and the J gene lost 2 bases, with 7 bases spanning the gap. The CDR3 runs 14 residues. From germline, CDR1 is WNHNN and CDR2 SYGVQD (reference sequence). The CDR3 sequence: CASSEIHNTGELFF. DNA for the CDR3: TGCGCCAGCAGTGAAATACACAACACCGGGGAGCTGTTTTTT.

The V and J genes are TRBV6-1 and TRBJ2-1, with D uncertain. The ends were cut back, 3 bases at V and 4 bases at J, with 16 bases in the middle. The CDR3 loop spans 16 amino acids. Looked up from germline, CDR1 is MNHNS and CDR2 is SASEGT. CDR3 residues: CASSEYMAVTYNEQFF. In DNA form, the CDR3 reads TGTGCCAGCAGTGAGTATATGGCAGTCACATACAATGAGCAGTTCTTC.

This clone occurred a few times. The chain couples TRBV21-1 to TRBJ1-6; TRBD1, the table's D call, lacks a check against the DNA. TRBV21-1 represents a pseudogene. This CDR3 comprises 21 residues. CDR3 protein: CASSKGLAQGEFSILNSPLHF. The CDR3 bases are TGTGCCAGCAGCAAAGGGTTGGCACAGGGGGAATTCTCCATACTGAATTCACCCCTCCACTTT.

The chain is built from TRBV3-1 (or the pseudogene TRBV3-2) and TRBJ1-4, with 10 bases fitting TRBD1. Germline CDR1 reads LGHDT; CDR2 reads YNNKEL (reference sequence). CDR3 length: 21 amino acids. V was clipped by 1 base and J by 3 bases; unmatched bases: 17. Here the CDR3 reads CASSQAPGGGQGPLANEKLFF. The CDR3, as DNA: TGTGCCAGCAGCCAAGCACCCGGGGGGGGACAGGGGCCATTGGCTAATGAAAAACTGTTTTTT.

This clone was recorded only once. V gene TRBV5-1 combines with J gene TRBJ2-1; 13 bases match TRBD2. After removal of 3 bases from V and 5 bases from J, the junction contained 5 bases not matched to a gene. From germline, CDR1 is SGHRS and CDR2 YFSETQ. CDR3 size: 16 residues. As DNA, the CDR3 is TGCGCCAGCAGCTCTTGGACTAGCGGGAGTAACAATGAGCAGTTCTTC. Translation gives CASSSWTSGSNNEQFF. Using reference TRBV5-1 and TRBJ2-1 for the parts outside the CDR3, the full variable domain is KAGVTQTPRYLIKTRGQQVTLSCSPISGHRSVSWYQQTPGQGLQFLFEYFSETQRNKGNFPGRFSGRQFSNSRSEMNVSTLELGDSALYLCASSSWTSGSNNEQFFGPGTRLTVL.

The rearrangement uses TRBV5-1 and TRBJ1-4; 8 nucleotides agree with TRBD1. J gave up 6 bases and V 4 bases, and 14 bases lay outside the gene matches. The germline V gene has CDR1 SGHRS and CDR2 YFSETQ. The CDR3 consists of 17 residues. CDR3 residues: CASSPGSFRGPYEKLFF. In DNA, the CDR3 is TGCGCCAGCAGCCCAGGATCCTTCAGGGGGCCTTATGAAAAACTGTTTTTT.

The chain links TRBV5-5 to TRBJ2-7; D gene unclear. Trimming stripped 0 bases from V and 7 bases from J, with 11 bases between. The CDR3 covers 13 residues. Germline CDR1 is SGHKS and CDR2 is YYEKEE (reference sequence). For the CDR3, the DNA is TGTGCCAGCAGCTTGGTAGTCAAGCGAGAGCAGTACTTC. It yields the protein CASSLVVKREQYF.

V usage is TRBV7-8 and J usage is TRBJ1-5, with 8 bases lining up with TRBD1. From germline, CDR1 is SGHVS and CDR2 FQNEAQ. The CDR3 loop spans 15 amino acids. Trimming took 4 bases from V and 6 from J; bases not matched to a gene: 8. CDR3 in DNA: TGTGCCAGCAGCTCGGACAGGGCAGGGGGTCAGCCCCAGCATTTT. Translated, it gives CASSSDRAGGQPQHF.

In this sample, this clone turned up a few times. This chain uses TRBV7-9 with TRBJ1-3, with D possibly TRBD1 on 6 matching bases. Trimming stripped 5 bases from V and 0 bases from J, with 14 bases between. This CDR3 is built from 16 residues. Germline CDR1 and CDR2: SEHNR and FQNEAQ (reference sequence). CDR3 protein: CASSTHRESSGNTIYF. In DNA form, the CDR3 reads TGTGCCAGCAGCACACACAGGGAAAGCTCTGGAAACACCATATATTTT.

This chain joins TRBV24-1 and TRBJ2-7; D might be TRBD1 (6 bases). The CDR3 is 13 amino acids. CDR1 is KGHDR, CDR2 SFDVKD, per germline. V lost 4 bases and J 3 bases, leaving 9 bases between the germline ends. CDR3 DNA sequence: TGTGCCACCAGTGAGACAGGCTACTACGAGCAGTACTTC. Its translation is CATSETGYYEQYF.